The sequence of this T cell receptor beta chain was determined in a study of shared clonotypes between healthy human individuals. Everyone who donated was a Caucasian adult who lived in Nashville, Tennessee. From CD4+ cells came CD45RA+ naive and CD45RA-negative memory subsets. The CDR3 sequence is 11 residues long. Germline CDR1 reads MNHEY; CDR2 reads SVGAGI. The V end lost 6 bases, the J end lost 6 bases, and 5 bases lay between the germline ends. TCRdb keeps only in-frame clones here, not all; method: immunoSEQ multiplex PCR. The sample includes roughly 520,000 clones, roughly 95% seen only once; the top ten take around 0.067%.

V gene TRBV6-5 combines with J gene TRBJ2-2, with D tentatively TRBD2 (5 bases). Material: naive CD4+ T cells sorted from blood. Stated subset: CD45RA+ positively selected. This receptor was taken from a woman in her thirties in good health. For the CDR3, the DNA is TGTGCCAGCAGGAGGGCCGGGGAGCTGTTTTTT. Its translation: CASRRAGELFF.